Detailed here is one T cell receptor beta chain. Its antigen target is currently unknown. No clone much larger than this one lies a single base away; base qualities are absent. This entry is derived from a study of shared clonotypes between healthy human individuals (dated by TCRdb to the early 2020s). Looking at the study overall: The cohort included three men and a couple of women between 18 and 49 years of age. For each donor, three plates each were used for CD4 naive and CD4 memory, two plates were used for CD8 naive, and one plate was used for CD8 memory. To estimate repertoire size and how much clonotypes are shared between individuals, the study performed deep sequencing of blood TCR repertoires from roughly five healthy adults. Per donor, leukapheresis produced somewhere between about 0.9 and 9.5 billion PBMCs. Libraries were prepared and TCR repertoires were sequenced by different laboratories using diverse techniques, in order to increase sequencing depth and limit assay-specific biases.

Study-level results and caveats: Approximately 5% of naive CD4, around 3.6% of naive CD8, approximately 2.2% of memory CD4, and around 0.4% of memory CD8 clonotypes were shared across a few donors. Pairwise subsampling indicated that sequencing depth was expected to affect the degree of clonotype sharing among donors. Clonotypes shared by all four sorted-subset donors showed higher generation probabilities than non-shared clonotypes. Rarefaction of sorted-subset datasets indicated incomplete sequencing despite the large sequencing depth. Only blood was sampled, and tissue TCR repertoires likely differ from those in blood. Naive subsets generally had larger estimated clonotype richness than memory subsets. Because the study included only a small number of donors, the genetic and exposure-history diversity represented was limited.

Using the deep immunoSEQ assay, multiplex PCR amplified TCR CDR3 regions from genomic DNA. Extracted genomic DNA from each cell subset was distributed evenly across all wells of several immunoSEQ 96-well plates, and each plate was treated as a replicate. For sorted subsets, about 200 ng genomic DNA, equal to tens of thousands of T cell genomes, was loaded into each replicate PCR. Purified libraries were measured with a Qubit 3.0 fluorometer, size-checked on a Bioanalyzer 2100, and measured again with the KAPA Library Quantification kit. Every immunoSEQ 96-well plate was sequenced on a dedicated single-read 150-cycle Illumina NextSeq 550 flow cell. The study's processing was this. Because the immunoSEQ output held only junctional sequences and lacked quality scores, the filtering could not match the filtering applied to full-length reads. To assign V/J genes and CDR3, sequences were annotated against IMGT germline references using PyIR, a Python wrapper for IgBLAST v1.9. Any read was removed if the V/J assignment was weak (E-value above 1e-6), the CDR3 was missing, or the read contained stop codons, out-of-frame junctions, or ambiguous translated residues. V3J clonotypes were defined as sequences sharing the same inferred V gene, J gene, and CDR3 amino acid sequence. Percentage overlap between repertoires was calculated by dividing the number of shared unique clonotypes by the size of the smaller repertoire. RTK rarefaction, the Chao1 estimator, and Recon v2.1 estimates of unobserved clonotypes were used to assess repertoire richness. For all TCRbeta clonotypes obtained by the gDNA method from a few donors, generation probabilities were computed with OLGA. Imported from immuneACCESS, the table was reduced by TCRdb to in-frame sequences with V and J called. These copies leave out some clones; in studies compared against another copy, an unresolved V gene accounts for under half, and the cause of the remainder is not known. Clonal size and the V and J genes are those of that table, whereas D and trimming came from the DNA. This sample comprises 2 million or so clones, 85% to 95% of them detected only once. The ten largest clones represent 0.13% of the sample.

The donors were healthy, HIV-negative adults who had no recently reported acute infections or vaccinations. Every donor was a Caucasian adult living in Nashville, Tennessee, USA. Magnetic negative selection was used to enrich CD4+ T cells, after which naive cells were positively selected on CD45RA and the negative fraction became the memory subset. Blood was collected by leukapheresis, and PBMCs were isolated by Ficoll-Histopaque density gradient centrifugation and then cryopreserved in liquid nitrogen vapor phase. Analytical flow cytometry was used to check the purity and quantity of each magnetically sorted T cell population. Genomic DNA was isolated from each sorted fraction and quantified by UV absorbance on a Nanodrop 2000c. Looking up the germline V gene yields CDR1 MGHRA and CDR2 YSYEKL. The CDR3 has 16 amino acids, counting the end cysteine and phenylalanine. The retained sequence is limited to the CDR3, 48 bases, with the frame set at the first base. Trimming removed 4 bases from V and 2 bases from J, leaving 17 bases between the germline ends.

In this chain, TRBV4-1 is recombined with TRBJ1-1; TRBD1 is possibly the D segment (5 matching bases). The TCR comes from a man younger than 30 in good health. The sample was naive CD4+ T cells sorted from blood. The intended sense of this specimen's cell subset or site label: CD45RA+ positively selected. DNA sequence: TGCGCCAGCAGCCTTCTTGCGGGGGTCGGAAACACTGAAGCTTTCTTT. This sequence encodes CASSLLAGVGNTEAFF.